The source of this T cell receptor beta chain is a study of T cell repertoires in cytomegalovirus infection. Study-wide results and limits: The study found HLA-C-restricted CMV-specific TCR beta clonotypes dominating the ex vivo response. Identification of carriers of CMV plus the relevant HLA was performed using cumulative public TCR beta family frequency.

A single record per CDR3 protein comes from TCRdb applying MiXCR to the reads. The data hold roughly 920,000 distinct CDR3 sequences, with 25% to 40% observed a single time. Regarding this clonotype: Its antigen is unknown.

Trimming took 2 bases from V and 3 from J, leaving 2 bases between them. CDR1 and CDR2 from the germline V gene are LGHNT and FRNRAP. This CDR3 spans 12 amino acids. Source: cultured CD8+ T cells from PBMCs, taken from culture after CMV antigen stimulation. This TCR derives from a human donor in good health (CMV status not recorded). Some clones in this sample may be carry-over from other donors' samples. The chain uses TRBV12-5 and TRBJ2-1, with D unclear. CDR3 DNA sequence: TGTGCTAGTGGTTTGAGCTACAATGAGCAGTTCTTC. This codes for CASGLSYNEQFF.